One sample yielded the 4 T cell receptor beta chains listed below, sequenced in a study of Tregs in tolerant kidney transplant recipients. The repertoire was sequenced with immunoSEQ multiplex PCR; TCRdb's copy has only in-frame clones and lacks some. The sample has approximately 98,000 clones, about 90% seen once. Sequencing was performed on CD4+ T cells from blood, taken before the transplant. Receptors were obtained from a human donor who received a combined kidney and bone marrow transplant.

This clone was seen more than once but under ten times. In the same sample, other DNA sequences code for this CDR3. The chain has TRBV18 and TRBJ1-2; 7 bases line up with TRBD1. The CDR3 loop spans 12 amino acids. The V and J ends lost 2 bases and 6 bases, in that order; junction bases with no gene match: 0. The germline V gene has CDR1 KGHSH and CDR2 LQKENI. The CDR3 nucleotides read TGTGCCAGCTCACCAACAGGGGATGGCTACACCTTC. It translates to CASSPTGDGYTF.

The chain combines TRBV25-1 with TRBJ2-3; possibly TRBD2 for D (5 bases). Germline V CDR1 and CDR2: MGHDK, SYGVNS. The V and J ends lost 0 bases and 2 bases respectively, with 9 bases between them. The CDR3 is made up of 15 amino acids. The CDR3 loop is CASSEYGGYTDTQYF. The CDR3 bases are TGTGCCAGCAGTGAATATGGCGGGTACACAGATACGCAGTATTTT.

CDR3 in DNA: TGCGCCAGCAGCTTGGGCGGAAGCTCTGGAAACACCATATATTTT. Protein: CASSLGGSSGNTIYF. The chain carries TRBV5-1 and TRBJ1-3, with no clear D. Germline V CDR1 and CDR2: SGHRS, YFSETQ. The CDR3 runs to 15 residues. The V gene lost 0 bases and the J gene lost 0 bases, with 7 bases spanning the gap.

The V and J genes are TRBV2 and TRBJ2-5; 8 bases map to TRBD1. CDR1 and CDR2 (germline): SNHLY, FYNNEI. CDR3 length: 16 amino acids. V gave up 0 bases and J gave up 4 bases; unmatched junction bases: 7. The CDR3 is CASSEAWAGGTETQYF. Here the CDR3 DNA reads TGTGCCAGCAGTGAAGCGTGGGCAGGGGGCACAGAGACCCAGTACTTC.